This TCR beta chain was profiled in a study of tissue T cells after allogeneic stem cell transplantation. The table came from immunoSEQ multiplex PCR; TCRdb's copy has only in-frame clones and leaves some out. The sample includes some 5,800 clones, around three fifths of them seen just once. Germline lookup yields CDR1 LGHDT and CDR2 YNNKEL (reference sequence). Between the trimmed V and J ends, which lost 5 bases and 5 bases, there was a span of 18 bases. The CDR3 is 15 residues long. Notes on this clone: The antigen is not known.

Findings and limits, study-wide: Shared clones across patients were few; motif clustering revealed tissue-specific shared signatures. Limitations included a small, clinically heterogeneous cohort and limited sampling depth.

This receptor was identified in an older male donor with lung cancer. The chain has TRBV3-1 (or the pseudogene TRBV3-2) and TRBJ2-5; TRBD2 might be the D (6 bases). Sequencing used tissue from the jejunum, obtained at autopsy. In DNA, the CDR3 is TGTGCCAGCAGCTCCTCGCAGGAGGGTAGGGAGACCCAGTACTTC. It specifies CASSSSQEGRETQYF.